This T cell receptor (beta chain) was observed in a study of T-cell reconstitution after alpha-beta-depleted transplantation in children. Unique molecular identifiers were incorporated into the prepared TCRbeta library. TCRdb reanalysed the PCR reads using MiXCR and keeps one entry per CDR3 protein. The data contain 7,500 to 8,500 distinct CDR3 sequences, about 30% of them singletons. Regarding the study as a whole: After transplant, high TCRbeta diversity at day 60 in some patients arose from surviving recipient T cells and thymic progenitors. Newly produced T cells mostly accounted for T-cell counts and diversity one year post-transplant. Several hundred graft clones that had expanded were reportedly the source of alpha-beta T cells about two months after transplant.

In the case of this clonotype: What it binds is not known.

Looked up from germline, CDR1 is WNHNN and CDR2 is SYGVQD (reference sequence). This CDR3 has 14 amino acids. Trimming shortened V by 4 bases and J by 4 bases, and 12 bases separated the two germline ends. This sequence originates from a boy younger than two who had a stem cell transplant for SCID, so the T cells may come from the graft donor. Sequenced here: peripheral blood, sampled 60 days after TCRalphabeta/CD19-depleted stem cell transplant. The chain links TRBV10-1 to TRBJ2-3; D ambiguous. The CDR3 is CASSGDQVSDTQYF. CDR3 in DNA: TGCGCCAGCAGTGGAGACCAGGTCTCAGATACGCAGTATTTT.